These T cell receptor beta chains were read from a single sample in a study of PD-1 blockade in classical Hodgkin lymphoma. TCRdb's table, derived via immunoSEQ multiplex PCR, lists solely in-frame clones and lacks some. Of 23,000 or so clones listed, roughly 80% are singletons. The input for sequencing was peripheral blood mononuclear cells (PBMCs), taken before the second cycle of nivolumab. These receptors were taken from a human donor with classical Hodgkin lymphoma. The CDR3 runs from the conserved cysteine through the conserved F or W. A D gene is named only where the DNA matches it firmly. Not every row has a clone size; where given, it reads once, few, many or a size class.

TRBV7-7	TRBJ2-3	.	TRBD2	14	TGTGCTAGCAGCCCAGGACTAGCAGGGGATACGCAGTATTTT	CASSPGLAGDTQYF
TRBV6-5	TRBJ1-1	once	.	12	TGTGCCAGCAGCCGGCCCCTTTTGGAAGCTTTCTTT	CASSRPLLEAFF
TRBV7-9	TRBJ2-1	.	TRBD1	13	TGTGCCAGCAGCTGGGGACAGTACAATGAGCAGTTCTTC	CASSWGQYNEQFF
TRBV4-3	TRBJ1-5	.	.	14	TGCGCCAGCAGCGGGGTCGTTAGCAATCAGCCCCAGCATTTT	CASSGVVSNQPQHF
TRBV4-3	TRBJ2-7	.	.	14	TGCGCCAGCAGCCAATATTACGGAAAAAGCGAGCAGTACTTC	CASSQYYGKSEQYF
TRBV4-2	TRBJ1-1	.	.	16	TGTGCCAGCAGCCCACAGCCCGGGGCTCTGAACACTGAAGCTTTCTTT	CASSPQPGALNTEAFF
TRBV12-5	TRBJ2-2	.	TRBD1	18	TGTGCTAGTGTTGTTCGGACAGGGGCCCAACCGAACACCGGGGAGCTGTTTTTT	CASVVRTGAQPNTGELFF
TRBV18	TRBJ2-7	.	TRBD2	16	TGTGCCAGCTCACCCGGACTAGCGGGGCACTCCTACGAGCAGTACTTC	CASSPGLAGHSYEQYF
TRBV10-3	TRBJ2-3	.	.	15	TGTGCCATCAGTGAGTCGAATGGCAGAGCAGATACGCAGTATTTT	CAISESNGRADTQYF
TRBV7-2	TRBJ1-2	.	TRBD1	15	TGTGCCAGCAGCTCAAGGACAGGAGGAACGAAGGGCTACACCTTC	CASSSRTGGTKGYTF
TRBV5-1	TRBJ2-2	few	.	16	TGCGCCAGCAGCTACGGCCGAACAGGGTCCACCGGGGAGCTGTTTTTT	CASSYGRTGSTGELFF
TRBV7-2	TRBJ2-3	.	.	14	TGTGCCAGCAGCTTAGCGGGCGCCTTGGATACGCAGTATTTT	CASSLAGALDTQYF
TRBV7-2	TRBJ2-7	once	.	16	TGTGCCAGCAGCTTAGCGGGGGGCCGGTCCTACTACGAGCAGTACTTC	CASSLAGGRSYYEQYF
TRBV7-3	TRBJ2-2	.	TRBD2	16	TGTGCCAGCAGCTTAAGCCTCCGGGGGGGCACCGGGGAGCTGTTTTTT	CASSLSLRGGTGELFF
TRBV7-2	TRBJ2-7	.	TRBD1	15	TGTGCCAGCAGCTTATCGGGACAGTCAGTCTACGAGCAGTACTTC	CASSLSGQSVYEQYF
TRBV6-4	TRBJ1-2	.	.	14	TGTGCCAGCAGTTACGGGGGCTTGGACTATGGCTACACCTTC	CASSYGGLDYGYTF
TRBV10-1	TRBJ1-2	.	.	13	TGCGCCAGCAGTGTCGAGGCGCGGTATGGCTACACCTTC	CASSVEARYGYTF
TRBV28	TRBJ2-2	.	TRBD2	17	TGTGCCAGCAGTTTATTCTGGCGGACTAGCGGGTCCGGGGAGCTGTTTTTT	CASSLFWRTSGSGELFF
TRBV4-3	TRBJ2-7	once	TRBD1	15	TGCGCCAGCAGCCAAGACGTACAGGGGGAGTACGAGCAGTACTTC	CASSQDVQGEYEQYF